This T cell receptor (beta chain) was identified in a study of T cell repertoires in cytomegalovirus infection. The wider study: Evidence of both CMV infection and a matching HLA type came from public TCR beta signatures.

The study, taken as a whole, reports: What dominated the ex vivo response were HLA-C-restricted CMV-specific TCR beta clonotypes.

TCRdb recomputed calls from the reads with MiXCR, one row per CDR3 protein. The sample lists roughly 860,000 distinct CDR3 sequences; 32% were seen once. V shed 0 bases, J shed 0 bases, and the junction held 5 bases outside the gene matches. Germline V lookup: CDR1 MNHEY, CDR2 SVGEGT. The CDR3 is 18 residues long. In regard to this clonotype: Its antigen is still unknown.

The V gene is TRBV6-2 or TRBV6-3, the J gene TRBJ2-3, with TRBD2 matching over 11 bases. This sequence originates from a human donor in good health (CMV status not recorded). Some clones in this sample may be carry-over from other donors' samples. The sequencing used cultured CD8+ T cells from PBMCs, collected from culture after CMV antigen stimulation. The CDR3 coding sequence is TGTGCCAGCAGTTACTCTACTAGCGGGGGATCTAGCACAGATACGCAGTATTTT. Its translation: CASSYSTSGGSSTDTQYF.